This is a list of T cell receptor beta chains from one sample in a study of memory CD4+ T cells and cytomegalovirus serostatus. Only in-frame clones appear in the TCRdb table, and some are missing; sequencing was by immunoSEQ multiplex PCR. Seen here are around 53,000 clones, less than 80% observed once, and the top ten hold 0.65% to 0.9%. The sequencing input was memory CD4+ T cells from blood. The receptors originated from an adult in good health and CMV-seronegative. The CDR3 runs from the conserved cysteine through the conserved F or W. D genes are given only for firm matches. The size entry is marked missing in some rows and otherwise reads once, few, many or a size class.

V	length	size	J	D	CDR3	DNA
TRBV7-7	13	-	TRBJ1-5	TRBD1	CASSKDRDQPQHF	TGTGCTAGCAGCAAGGACAGGGATCAGCCCCAGCATTTT
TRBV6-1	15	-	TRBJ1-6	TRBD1	CASSELGQGRSPLHF	TGTGCCAGCAGTGAACTTGGACAGGGACGATCACCCCTCCACTTT
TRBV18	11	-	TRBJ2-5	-	CASSPQETQYF	TGTGCCAGCTCACCCCAAGAGACCCAGTACTTC
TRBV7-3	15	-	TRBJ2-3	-	CASSPHGGLRDTQYF	TGTGCCAGCAGCCCACACGGGGGCCTCCGAGATACGCAGTATTTT
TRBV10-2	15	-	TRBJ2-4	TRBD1	CASRMGQGTQNIQYF	TGCGCCAGCAGGATGGGACAGGGGACTCAAAACATTCAGTACTTC
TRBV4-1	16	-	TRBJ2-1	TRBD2	CASSQIGTTNYNEQFF	TGCGCCAGCAGCCAGATCGGGACTACCAATTACAATGAGCAGTTCTTC
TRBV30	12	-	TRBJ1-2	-	CAWSRQSAGYTF	TGTGCCTGGAGTAGGCAGTCGGCGGGCTACACCTTC
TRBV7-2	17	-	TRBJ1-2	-	CASSSDRFALSGGGYTF	TGTGCCAGCAGCTCGGACAGATTTGCTCTCTCGGGGGGTGGCTACACCTTC
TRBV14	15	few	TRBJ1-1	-	CASSQMSGWVTEAFF	TGTGCCAGCAGCCAAATGTCGGGGTGGGTCACTGAAGCTTTCTTT
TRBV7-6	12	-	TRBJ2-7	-	CASSDGSYEQYF	TGTGCCAGCAGCGATGGTTCCTACGAGCAGTACTTC
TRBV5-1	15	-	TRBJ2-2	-	CASSGEGRVAGELFF	TGCGCCAGCAGCGGCGAAGGGAGAGTTGCCGGGGAGCTGTTTTTT
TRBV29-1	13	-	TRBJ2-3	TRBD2	CSVNSGGTDTQYF	TGCAGCGTAAATAGCGGGGGTACAGATACGCAGTATTTT
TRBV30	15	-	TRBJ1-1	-	CAWTPWNLMNTEAFF	TGTGCCTGGACCCCATGGAACTTGATGAACACTGAAGCTTTCTTT
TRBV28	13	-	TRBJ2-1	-	CASRHNQRREQFF	TGTGCCAGCAGACATAATCAGAGGAGGGAGCAGTTCTTC
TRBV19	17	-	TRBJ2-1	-	CASSIYPTTYTYNEQFF	TGTGCCAGTAGTATATACCCGACTACCTATACCTACAATGAGCAGTTCTTC
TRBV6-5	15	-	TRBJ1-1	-	CASSYRGRGGTEAFF	TGTGCCAGCAGTTACCGGGGTCGGGGCGGTACTGAAGCTTTCTTT
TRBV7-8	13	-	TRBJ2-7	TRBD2	CASIPGTTYEQYF	TGTGCCAGCATCCCCGGGACTACCTACGAGCAGTACTTC
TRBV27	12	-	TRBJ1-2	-	CASSAGPYGYTF	TGTGCCAGCAGTGCGGGACCCTATGGCTACACCTTC
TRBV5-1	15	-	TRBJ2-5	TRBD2	CASSLAGSSGETQYF	TGCGCCAGCAGCTTGGCCGGGAGTAGCGGGGAGACCCAGTACTTC
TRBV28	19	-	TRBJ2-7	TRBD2	CASSSPPGTSGRGSYEQYF	TGTGCCAGCAGTTCCCCTCCCGGGACTAGCGGGAGAGGATCCTACGAGCAGTACTTC
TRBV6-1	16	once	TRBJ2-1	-	CASSEHGGGDYNEQFF	TGTGCCAGCAGTGAGCATGGAGGGGGCGACTACAATGAGCAGTTCTTC
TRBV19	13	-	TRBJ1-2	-	CASFSRGNYGYTF	TGTGCCAGTTTTTCCAGGGGAAACTATGGCTACACCTTC
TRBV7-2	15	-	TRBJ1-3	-	CASSPQTGVGNTIYF	TGTGCCAGCAGCCCTCAGACAGGAGTTGGAAACACCATATATTTT
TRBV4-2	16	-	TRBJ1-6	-	CASSQENRLLNSPLHF	TGTGCCAGCAGCCAGGAAAACAGGCTGTTGAATTCACCCCTCCACTTT
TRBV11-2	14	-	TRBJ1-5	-	CASSPSAGGQPQHF	TGTGCCAGCAGCCCATCGGCCGGAGGTCAGCCCCAGCATTTT